This TCR beta chain was obtained from a study of cytomegalovirus exposure and HLA in healthy donors. Regarding the study as a whole: Later analysis suggested most CMV-associated TCR beta chains were HLA-restricted.

Looked up from germline, CDR1 is MNHEY and CDR2 is SMNVEV (reference sequence). CDR3 size: 11 residues. V lost 11 bases and J lost 3, with 11 bases in between. To note about this clone: The antigen is not known.

This PCR relied on a set of 60 Vbeta primers and 13 Jbeta primers. Generated by immunoSEQ multiplex PCR, the TCRdb table keeps only in-frame clones and is missing some. Counted here are roughly 120,000 clones, around 80% occurring once; the ten biggest clones make up 0.95% to 1.1%. The sequence derives from a human donor in good health. Sequenced material: PBMCs. The chain combines TRBV27 with TRBJ2-7; D is perhaps TRBD1 (6 bases). This chain's CDR3 is CAVRGNYEQYF. The DNA for the CDR3 is TGTGCCGTGAGGGGGAACTACGAGCAGTACTTC.